The next 28 T cell receptor beta chains were all read from a single sample in a study of CD8+ T cells in alopecia areata. It was cDNA, reverse transcribed from extracted RNA, that served as the sequencing template. Only in-frame clones appear in the TCRdb table, and some are missing; sequencing was by immunoSEQ multiplex PCR. This sample has hundreds of thousands of clones; 57% occur once, and the top ten carry more than 0.4%. The source was CD4+ T cells sorted from blood, collected at week 0. These receptors all come from a human donor with alopecia areata.

This clone has only a few counts. Other DNA variants within this sample encode the same CDR3. The chain uses TRBV30 and TRBJ1-1; TRBD1 is a possible D gene (6 bases). The CDR3 contains 15 residues. V shed 0 bases and J shed 1 base, with 12 bases lying between them. The germline CDR1 and CDR2 sequences are GTSNPN and SVGIG (reference sequence). The CDR3 DNA is TGTGCCTGGAGTGTGAGGGGGAGGAAGAACACTGAAGCTTTCTTT. Translating gives CAWSVRGRKNTEAFF.

V gene TRBV6-6 combines with J gene TRBJ1-2; a possible D gene is TRBD1 (6 bases). The CDR3 length is 13 residues. Trimming removed 2 bases at V and 7 bases at J, with 11 bases between. The V gene's germline CDR1 is MNHNY and CDR2 SVGAGI (reference sequence). In DNA, the CDR3 is TGTGCCAGCAGTTACGGGGGCCCTGTTGGCTACACCTTC. It encodes CASSYGGPVGYTF.

The rearrangement joins TRBV13 to TRBJ2-1; tentatively, D is TRBD1 (6 bases). V shed 0 bases and J shed 15 bases, with 12 bases lying between them. There are 12 residues in the CDR3. Germline V CDR1 and CDR2: PRHDT, FYEKMQ (reference sequence). CDR3 sequence (DNA): TGTGCCAGCAGCTTAGGCAGGGGAAGTTGGTTCTTC. Its protein product is CASSLGRGSWFF.

This clone has a handful of counts. The rearrangement links TRBV7-9 to TRBJ1-2; TRBD1 agrees at 10 bases. Germline CDR1 and CDR2: SEHNR and FQNEAQ (reference sequence). V trimming: 5 bases; J trimming: 6 bases; junction bases outside the gene matches: 12. The CDR3 consists of 16 residues. CDR3 nucleotides: TGTGCCAGCAGCGTCCTTAAGACAGGGGGCGCGAATGGCTACACCTTC. It specifies CASSVLKTGGANGYTF.

This rearrangement joins TRBV30 to TRBJ2-2, with D maybe TRBD2 (5 bases). CDR1 and CDR2 (germline): GTSNPN, SVGIG (reference sequence). This CDR3 is 13 amino acids long. V was cut by 8 bases and J by 10 bases, with 20 bases left in between. The DNA of the CDR3 is TGTGCCCGCACGCCCCGGGGTAGAGAGGAGCTGTTTTTT. It specifies CARTPRGREELFF.

The CDR3 DNA follows: TGTGCCAGCAGCCAACTCGGACTAGCGGCCACAGATACGCAGTATTTT. It yields the protein CASSQLGLAATDTQYF. The V gene is TRBV14, the J gene TRBJ2-3; the match to TRBD2 covers 10 bases. The CDR3 consists of 16 residues. Germline CDR1 and CDR2: SGHDN and FVKESK. J lost 2 bases, V lost 2 bases, and 4 bases had no gene match.

The V gene is TRBV29-1, the J gene TRBJ2-7; a weak D match, TRBD2 (5 bases). The V end lost 7 bases, the J end lost 6 bases, and 19 bases lay between the germline ends. In germline, CDR1 is SQVTM, CDR2 ANQGSEA. The CDR3 runs to 13 residues. CDR3 protein: CSGREAARGEQYF. CDR3 coding DNA: TGCAGCGGCCGAGAAGCGGCACGGGGCGAGCAGTACTTC.

This CDR3 reads CAWRGQGDYGYTF. For the CDR3, the DNA is TGTGCCTGGAGGGGGCAGGGAGACTATGGCTACACCTTC. The V gene is TRBV30, the J gene TRBJ1-2, with D maybe TRBD1 (5 bases). Germline loops: CDR1 GTSNPN, CDR2 SVGIG (reference sequence). V gave up 3 bases and J gave up 3 bases, with 11 bases separating them. CDR3 size: 13 residues.

This clone has only a few counts. The chain is built from TRBV29-1 and TRBJ1-1, with D hard to call. This CDR3 is 12 amino acids long. Trimming left V 3 bases short and J 0 bases short, with 5 bases between. The germline gives CDR1 SQVTM, CDR2 ANQGSEA. CDR3 sequence: CSVERMNTEAFF. CDR3 nucleotides: TGCAGCGTTGAGAGGATGAACACTGAAGCTTTCTTT.

V and J are TRBV29-1 and TRBJ2-7, with D possibly TRBD1 on 7 matching bases. This CDR3 is built from 12 residues. CDR1 and CDR2 from the germline V gene are SQVTM and ANQGSEA. V gave up 5 bases and J gave up 4 bases, with 12 bases separating them. The CDR3 region is CSVRQGGYEQYF. DNA for the CDR3: TGCAGCGTTCGACAGGGAGGATACGAGCAGTACTTC.

The rearrangement joins TRBV4-1 to TRBJ1-1; possible D gene TRBD1, 5 bases. This CDR3 has 17 residues. Trimming stripped 1 base from V and 0 bases from J, with 15 bases between. The V gene's germline CDR1 is MGHRA and CDR2 YSYEKL. The CDR3, as DNA: TGCGCCAGCAGCCAAGCCATGGTGGTGGGGCTGAACACTGAAGCTTTCTTT. Translating it yields CASSQAMVVGLNTEAFF.

This clone was detected a few times. The chain is built from TRBV30 and TRBJ2-2; TRBD2 matches at 9 bases. The CDR3 has 17 amino acids. Unmatched junction bases numbered 7, after V lost 2 bases and J lost 0 bases. Germline V CDR1 and CDR2: GTSNPN, SVGIG (reference sequence). CDR3 in amino acids: CAWSRVAGGTNTGELFF. Here the CDR3 DNA reads TGTGCCTGGAGTCGCGTCGCGGGGGGGACGAACACCGGGGAGCTGTTTTTT.

This clone was recorded at least ten times. The chain combines TRBV5-1 with TRBJ2-2, with D possibly called TRBD1 or TRBD2 (5 bases each). V was shortened by 4 bases and J by 4 bases, with 14 bases between the two germline ends. The CDR3 is 15 amino acids. Per germline, CDR1 SGHRS and CDR2 YFSETQ. The CDR3 region is CASSRDPRATGELFF. The CDR3 nucleotides are TGCGCCAGCAGCCGGGACCCAAGGGCCACCGGGGAGCTGTTTTTT.

The J gene is TRBJ2-7, the V gene TRBV9; D unclear. V was pared by 4 bases and J by 0 bases, with 11 bases between. This CDR3 is 14 amino acids long. Germline CDR1 SGDLS, CDR2 YYNGEE. The CDR3 coding sequence is TGTGCCAGCAGCATACGACTGAGCTCCTACGAGCAGTACTTC. Amino acid sequence: CASSIRLSSYEQYF.

This clone has only a few counts. V and J are TRBV14 and TRBJ1-4; 7 bases match TRBD1. CDR1 and CDR2 (germline): SGHDN, FVKESK. This CDR3 comprises 13 residues. Germline trimming cut 4 bases from V and 8 bases from J; bases unmatched to any gene: 4. Here the CDR3 DNA reads TGTGCCAGCAGCCCAGGGGGGCAGGAAAAACTGTTTTTT. This encodes CASSPGGQEKLFF.

This clone has a single count. The chain has TRBV5-1 and TRBJ2-7, with 9 nucleotides matching TRBD1. The germline V gene encodes CDR1 SGHRS and CDR2 YFSETQ. V dropped 0 bases and J dropped 5; count of bases not matched to a gene: 3. CDR3 length: 14 amino acids. The CDR3 nucleotides are TGCGCCAGCAGCTTGGGACAGGGGGAAAACGAGCAGTACTTC. It is translated as CASSLGQGENEQYF.

The rearrangement links TRBV30 to TRBJ2-3, with D uncertain. Trimming pared 2 bases from V and 4 bases from J, leaving 16 bases between. The V gene's germline CDR1 is GTSNPN and CDR2 SVGIG (reference sequence). The CDR3 has 15 residues. As DNA, the CDR3 is TGTGCCTGGAGTAGACGGAGCACGGGTGCAGATACGCAGTATTTT. Amino acids: CAWSRRSTGADTQYF.

CDR3 residues: CSVRADGTYNEQFF. In DNA, the CDR3 is TGCAGCGTGAGGGCTGACGGGACCTACAATGAGCAGTTCTTC. This chain joins TRBV29-1 and TRBJ2-1, with TRBD2 as a possible D gene (5 bases). Trimming removed 6 bases from V and 2 bases from J, with 14 bases in between. Per germline, CDR1 SQVTM and CDR2 ANQGSEA. This CDR3 has 14 residues.

The J gene is TRBJ2-7, the V gene TRBV2, with D possibly TRBD1 on 6 matching bases. Between the trimmed V and J ends, which lost 6 bases and 0 bases, there was a span of 15 bases. This CDR3 region has 15 residues. The germline V gene encodes CDR1 SNHLY and CDR2 FYNNEI. The CDR3 sequence: CASREPGTPSYEQYF. The CDR3 DNA is TGTGCCAGCAGGGAACCCGGGACACCCTCCTACGAGCAGTACTTC. Variable domain in full (rest from reference TRBV2 and TRBJ2-7): EPEVTQTPSHQVTQMGQEVILRCVPISNHLYFYWYRQILGQKVEFLVSFYNNEISEKSEIFDDQFSVERPDGSNFTLKIRSTKLEDSAMYFCASREPGTPSYEQYFGPGTRLTVT.

The chain employs TRBV4-1 and TRBJ1-1; a possible D gene is TRBD1 (5 bases). The CDR3 covers 15 residues. The germline CDR1 and CDR2 sequences are MGHRA and YSYEKL. Trimming took off 3 bases at V and 1 base at J, with 12 bases between the two ends. CDR3 nucleotide sequence: TGCGCCAGCAGCCACGCTGGGACGGGGAACACTGAAGCTTTCTTT. Protein: CASSHAGTGNTEAFF.

The genes are TRBV19 and TRBJ2-7, with a weak D call TRBD2 (6 bases). The CDR3 has 15 residues. Germline loops: CDR1 LNHDA, CDR2 SQIVND (reference sequence). V dropped 5 bases and J dropped 2 bases, with 16 bases sitting between them. The CDR3 DNA reads TGTGCCAGTAGTCGGTGGGCTAGCGAGGCCTACGAGCAGTACTTC. This sequence encodes CASSRWASEAYEQYF.

The chain uses TRBV7-2 and TRBJ2-7; maybe TRBD2 (5 bases). Trimming cost V 11 bases and J 2 bases, with 13 bases left between them. CDR1 is SGHTA, CDR2 FQGNSA, per germline. The CDR3 totals 12 residues. CDR3 region: CAGSRDTYEQYF. Here the CDR3 DNA reads TGTGCCGGGAGTAGAGACACCTACGAGCAGTACTTC.

The rearrangement uses TRBV30 and TRBJ1-6, with D uncertain. In germline, CDR1 is GTSNPN, CDR2 SVGIG (reference sequence). The CDR3 runs to 12 residues. Trimming removed 2 bases from V and 11 bases from J, with 10 bases in between. CDR3 sequence (DNA): TGTGCCTGGAGTCGGGCCCATGCACCCCTCCACTTT. Amino acid sequence: CAWSRAHAPLHF.

The V gene is TRBV12-5, the J gene TRBJ1-1; 9 bases match TRBD1. The CDR3 extends over 15 amino acids. The germline CDR1 and CDR2 sequences are LGHNT and FRNRAP. J gave up 5 bases and V 0 bases, and 4 bases lay outside the gene matches. CDR3 coding DNA: TGTGCTAGTGGTTTGGTAACAGGACAGGGGACTGAAGCTTTCTTT. Protein: CASGLVTGQGTEAFF.

This chain uses TRBV30 with TRBJ1-2; 7 nucleotides align to TRBD1. CDR3 length equals 11 residues. The germline V gene has CDR1 GTSNPN and CDR2 SVGIG (reference sequence). V shed 5 bases, J shed 5 bases, and the junction held 2 bases outside the gene matches. The CDR3 sequence: CAWDRAYGYTF. In DNA, the CDR3 is TGTGCCTGGGACAGGGCTTATGGCTACACCTTC. The whole variable domain, filled in from reference TRBV30 and TRBJ1-2, reads SQTIHQWPATLVQPVGSPLSLECTVEGTSNPNLYWYRQAAGRGLQLLFYSVGIGQISSEVPQNLSASRPQDRQFILSSKKLLLSDSGFYLCAWDRAYGYTFGSGTRLTVV.

This clone turned up a few times. The rearrangement joins TRBV6-5 to TRBJ2-7, with 10 bases aligning to TRBD2. Germline V gene sequence: CDR1 MNHEY, CDR2 SVGAGI. The CDR3 sequence is 15 residues long. The trim removed 5 bases at V and 3 bases at J, leaving 7 bases unmatched. The CDR3 reads CASSISSGGVYEQYF. The CDR3, as DNA: TGTGCCAGCAGTATCTCTAGCGGGGGTGTCTACGAGCAGTACTTC.

This clone was detected many times. The gene calls are TRBV5-4 and TRBJ1-1; possibly TRBD1 for D (6 bases). Trimming pared 4 bases from V and 4 bases from J, leaving 11 bases between. Germline loops: CDR1 SGHNT, CDR2 YYREEE (reference sequence). The CDR3 is 13 residues long. The CDR3 region is CASSQDRLTEAFF. The CDR3 DNA follows: TGTGCCAGCAGCCAAGACAGGCTCACTGAAGCTTTCTTT.

The chain links TRBV30 to TRBJ1-6; a possible D gene is TRBD1 (6 bases). V was shortened by 4 bases and J by 9 bases, with 16 bases between the two germline ends. This CDR3 has 14 residues. Looked up from germline, CDR1 is GTSNPN and CDR2 is SVGIG (reference sequence). This chain's CDR3 is CAWKRTAGTSPLHF. Written as DNA, the CDR3 is TGTGCCTGGAAGAGGACAGCCGGGACTTCACCCCTCCACTTT.